This TCR beta chain comes out of a study of T-cell reconstitution after alpha-beta-depleted transplantation in children. For TCRbeta, the library was prepared with unique molecular identifiers. Each CDR3 protein is one row after TCRdb ran MiXCR on the PCR reads. This table has 300,000 to 400,000 distinct CDR3 sequences, 16% appearing once. The germline V and J ends were trimmed by 2 bases and 6 bases, with 13 bases remaining between them. In germline, CDR1 is MNHEY, CDR2 SVGAGI. The CDR3 spans 15 residues. The rearrangement uses TRBV6-5 and TRBJ2-2; possibly TRBD1 for D (6 bases). The sequence came from a male patient aged 2-15 years who had a stem cell transplant for acute lymphoblastic leukemia, so the T cells may come from the graft donor. The source was PBMCs, mostly from graft donor cells, collected 360 days after TCRalphabeta/CD19-depleted stem cell transplant. In nucleotides, the CDR3 is TGTGCCAGCAGTTACCTACAGGGTCTCGCCGGGGAGCTGTTTTTT. The encoded protein is CASSYLQGLAGELFF.